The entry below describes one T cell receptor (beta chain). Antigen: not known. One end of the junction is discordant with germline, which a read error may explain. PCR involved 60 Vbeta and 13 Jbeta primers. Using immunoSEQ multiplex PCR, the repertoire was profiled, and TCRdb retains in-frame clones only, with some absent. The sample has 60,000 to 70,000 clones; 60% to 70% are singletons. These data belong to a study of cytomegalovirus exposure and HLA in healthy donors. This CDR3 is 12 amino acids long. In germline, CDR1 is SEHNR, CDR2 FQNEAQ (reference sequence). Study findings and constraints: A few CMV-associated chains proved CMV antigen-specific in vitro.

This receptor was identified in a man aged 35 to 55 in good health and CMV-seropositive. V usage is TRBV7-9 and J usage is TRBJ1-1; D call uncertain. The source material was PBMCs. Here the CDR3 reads CASSLIVTGELF. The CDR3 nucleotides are TGTGCCAGCAGCCTCATAGTCACCGGGGAGTTGTTT.